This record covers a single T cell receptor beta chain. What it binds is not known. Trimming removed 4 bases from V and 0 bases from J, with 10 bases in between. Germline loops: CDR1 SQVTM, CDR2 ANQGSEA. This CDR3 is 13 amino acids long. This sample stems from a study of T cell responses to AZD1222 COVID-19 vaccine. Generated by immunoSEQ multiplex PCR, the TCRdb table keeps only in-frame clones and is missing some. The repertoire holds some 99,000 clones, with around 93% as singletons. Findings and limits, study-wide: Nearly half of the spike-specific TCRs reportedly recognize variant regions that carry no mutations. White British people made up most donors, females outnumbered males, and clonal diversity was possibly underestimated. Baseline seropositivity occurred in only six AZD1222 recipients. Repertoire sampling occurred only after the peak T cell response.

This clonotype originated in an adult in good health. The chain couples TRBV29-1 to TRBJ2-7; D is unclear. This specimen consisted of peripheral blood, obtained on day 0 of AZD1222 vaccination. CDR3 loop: CSVALRHSYEQYF. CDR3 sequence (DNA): TGCAGCGTTGCCCTCAGACACTCCTACGAGCAGTACTTC.